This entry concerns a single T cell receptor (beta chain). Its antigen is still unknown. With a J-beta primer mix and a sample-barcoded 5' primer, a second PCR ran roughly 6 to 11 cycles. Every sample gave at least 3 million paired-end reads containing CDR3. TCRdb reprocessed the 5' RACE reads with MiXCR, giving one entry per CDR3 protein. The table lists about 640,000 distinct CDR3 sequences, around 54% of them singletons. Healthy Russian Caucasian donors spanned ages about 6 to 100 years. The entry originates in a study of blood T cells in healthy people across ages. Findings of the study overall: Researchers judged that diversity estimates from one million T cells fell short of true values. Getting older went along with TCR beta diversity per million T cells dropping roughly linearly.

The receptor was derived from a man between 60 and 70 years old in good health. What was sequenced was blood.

Here the CDR3 reads CASGIVRAYGYTF. CDR3 coding DNA: TGTGCCAGCGGGATCGTGAGGGCCTATGGCTACACCTTC. The chain carries TRBV28 and TRBJ1-2; unclear D gene. This CDR3 is 13 amino acids long. The V gene's germline CDR1 is MDHEN and CDR2 SYDVKM. V was shortened by 8 bases and J by 4 bases, with 14 bases between the two germline ends.